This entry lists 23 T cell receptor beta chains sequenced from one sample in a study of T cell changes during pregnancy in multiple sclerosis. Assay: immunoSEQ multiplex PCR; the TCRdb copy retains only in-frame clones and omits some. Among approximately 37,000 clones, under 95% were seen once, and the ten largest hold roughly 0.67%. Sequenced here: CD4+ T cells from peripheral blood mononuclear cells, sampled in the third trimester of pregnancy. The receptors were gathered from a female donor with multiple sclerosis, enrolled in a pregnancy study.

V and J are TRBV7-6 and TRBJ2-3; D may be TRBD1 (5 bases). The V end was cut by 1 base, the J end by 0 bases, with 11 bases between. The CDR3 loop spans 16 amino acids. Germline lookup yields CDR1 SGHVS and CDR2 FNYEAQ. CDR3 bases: TGTGCCAGCAGCTTAGGCGACAGTTATAGCACAGATACGCAGTATTTT. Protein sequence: CASSLGDSYSTDTQYF.

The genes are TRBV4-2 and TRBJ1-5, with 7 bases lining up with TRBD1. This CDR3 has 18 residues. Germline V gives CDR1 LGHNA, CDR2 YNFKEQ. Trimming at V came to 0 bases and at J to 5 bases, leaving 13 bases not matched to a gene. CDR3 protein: CASSQDRYRGSGDQPQHF. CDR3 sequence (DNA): TGTGCCAGCAGCCAAGATCGGTACAGGGGCTCGGGCGATCAGCCCCAGCATTTT.

CDR3: CSPYRVETQYF. The CDR3 coding sequence is TGCAGTCCTTACAGGGTGGAGACCCAGTACTTC. This chain connects TRBV20-1 to TRBJ2-5; weak D call: TRBD1 (6 bases). Trimming left V 8 bases short and J 5 bases short, with 12 bases between. The germline V gene encodes CDR1 DFQATT and CDR2 SNEGSKA (reference sequence). The CDR3 totals 11 residues.

DNA of the CDR3: TGTGCCAGCTCACCTGGGACAGGGGCCTACAATGAGCAGTTCTTC. This encodes CASSPGTGAYNEQFF. The chain employs TRBV18 and TRBJ2-1, with TRBD1 identical over 10 bases. In germline, CDR1 is KGHSH, CDR2 LQKENI. CDR3 length equals 15 residues. Unmatched junction bases numbered 1, after V lost 3 bases and J lost 2 bases.

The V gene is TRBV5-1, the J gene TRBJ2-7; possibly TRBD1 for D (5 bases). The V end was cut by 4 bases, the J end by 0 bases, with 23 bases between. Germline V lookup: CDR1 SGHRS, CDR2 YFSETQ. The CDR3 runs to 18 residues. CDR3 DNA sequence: TGCGCCAGCAGCGCCCTTTCTCGACCGGGCAGGGACTCCTACGAGCAGTACTTC. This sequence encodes CASSALSRPGRDSYEQYF.

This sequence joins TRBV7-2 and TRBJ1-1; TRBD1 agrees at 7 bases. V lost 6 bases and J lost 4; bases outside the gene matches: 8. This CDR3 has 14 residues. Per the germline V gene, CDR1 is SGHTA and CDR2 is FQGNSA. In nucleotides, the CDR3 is TGTGCCAGCAGTTTGACAGGGTCGGGCACTGAAGCTTTCTTT. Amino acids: CASSLTGSGTEAFF.

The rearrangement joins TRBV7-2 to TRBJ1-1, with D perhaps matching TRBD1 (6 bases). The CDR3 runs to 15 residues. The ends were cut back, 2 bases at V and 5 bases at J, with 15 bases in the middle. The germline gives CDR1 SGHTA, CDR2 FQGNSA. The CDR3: CASSLRLRGLTEAFF. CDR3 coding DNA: TGTGCCAGCAGCTTAAGGCTCAGGGGTCTTACTGAAGCTTTCTTT.

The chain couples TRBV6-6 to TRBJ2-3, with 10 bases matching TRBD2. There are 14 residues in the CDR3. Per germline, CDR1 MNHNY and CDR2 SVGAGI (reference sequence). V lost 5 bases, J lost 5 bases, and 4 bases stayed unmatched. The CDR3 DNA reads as TGTGCCAGCAGTAGCGGGACTAGCGAAGATACGCAGTATTTT. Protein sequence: CASSSGTSEDTQYF.

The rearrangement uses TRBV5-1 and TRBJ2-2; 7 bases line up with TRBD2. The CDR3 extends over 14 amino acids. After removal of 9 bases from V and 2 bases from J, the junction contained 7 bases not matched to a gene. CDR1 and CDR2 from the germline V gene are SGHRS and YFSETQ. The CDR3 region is CATRRAGNTGELFF. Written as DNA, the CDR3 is TGCGCCACGCGCCGAGCGGGAAACACCGGGGAGCTGTTTTTT.

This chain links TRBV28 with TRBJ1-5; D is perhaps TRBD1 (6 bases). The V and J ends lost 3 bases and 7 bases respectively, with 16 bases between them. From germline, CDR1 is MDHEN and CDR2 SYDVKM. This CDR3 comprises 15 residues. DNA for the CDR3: TGTGCCAGCAGTTTTCAGGGGACCCCGGGACAGCCCCAGCATTTT. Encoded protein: CASSFQGTPGQPQHF.

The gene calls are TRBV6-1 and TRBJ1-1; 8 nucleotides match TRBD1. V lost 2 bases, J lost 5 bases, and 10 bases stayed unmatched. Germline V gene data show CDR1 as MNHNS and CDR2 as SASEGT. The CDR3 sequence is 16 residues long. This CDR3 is CASSESTSGGRTEAFF. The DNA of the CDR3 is TGTGCCAGCAGTGAAAGTACCTCAGGGGGCAGGACTGAAGCTTTCTTT.

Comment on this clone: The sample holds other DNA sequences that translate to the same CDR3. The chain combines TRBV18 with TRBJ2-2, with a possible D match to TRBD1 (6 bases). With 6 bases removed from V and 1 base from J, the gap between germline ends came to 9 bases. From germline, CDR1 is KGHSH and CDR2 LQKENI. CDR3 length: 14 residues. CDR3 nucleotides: TGTGCCAGCTCCTCGGGACAGAACACCGGGGAGCTGTTTTTT. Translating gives CASSSGQNTGELFF. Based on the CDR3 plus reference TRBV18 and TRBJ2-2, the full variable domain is NAGVMQNPRHLVRRRGQEARLRCSPMKGHSHVYWYRQLPEEGLKFMVYLQKENIIDESGMPKERFSAEFPKEGPSILRIQQVVRGDSAAYFCASSSGQNTGELFFGEGSRLTVL.

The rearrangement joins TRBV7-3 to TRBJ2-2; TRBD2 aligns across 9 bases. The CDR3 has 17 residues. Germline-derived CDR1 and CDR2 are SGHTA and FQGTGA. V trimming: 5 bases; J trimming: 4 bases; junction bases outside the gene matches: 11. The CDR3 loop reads CASSQGGALAGTGELFF. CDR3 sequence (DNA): TGTGCCAGCAGCCAAGGTGGTGCACTAGCGGGCACCGGGGAGCTGTTTTTT.

The CDR3: CAWGPSGLPYEQYF. Here the CDR3 DNA reads TGTGCCTGGGGGCCGAGCGGTCTTCCCTACGAGCAGTACTTC. The rearrangement links TRBV30 to TRBJ2-7; D might be TRBD2 (5 bases). Germline CDR1 is GTSNPN and CDR2 is SVGIG (reference sequence). Trimming took 5 bases from V and 2 from J, leaving 16 bases between them. The length of the CDR3 is 14 residues. Using reference TRBV30 and TRBJ2-7 for the parts outside the CDR3, the full variable domain is SQTIHQWPATLVQPVGSPLSLECTVEGTSNPNLYWYRQAAGRGLQLLFYSVGIGQISSEVPQNLSASRPQDRQFILSSKKLLLSDSGFYLCAWGPSGLPYEQYFGPGTRLTVT.

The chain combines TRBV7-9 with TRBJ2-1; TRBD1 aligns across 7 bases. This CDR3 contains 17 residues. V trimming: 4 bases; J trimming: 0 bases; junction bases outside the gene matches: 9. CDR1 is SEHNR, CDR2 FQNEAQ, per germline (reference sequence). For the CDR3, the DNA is TGTGCCAGCAGCTCAAGACAGGGCCACTTCTCCTACAATGAGCAGTTCTTC. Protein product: CASSSRQGHFSYNEQFF.

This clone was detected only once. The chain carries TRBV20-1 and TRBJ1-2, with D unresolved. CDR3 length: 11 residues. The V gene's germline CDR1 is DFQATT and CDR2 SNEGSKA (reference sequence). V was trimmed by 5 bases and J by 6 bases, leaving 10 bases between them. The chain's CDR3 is CSARRENGYTF. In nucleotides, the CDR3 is TGCAGTGCTCGACGGGAGAATGGCTACACCTTC.

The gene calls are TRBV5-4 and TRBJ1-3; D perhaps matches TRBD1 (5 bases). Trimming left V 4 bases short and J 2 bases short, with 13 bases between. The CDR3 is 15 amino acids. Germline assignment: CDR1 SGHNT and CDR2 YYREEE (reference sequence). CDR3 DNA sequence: TGTGCCAGCAGCATCGACAGAGTAGCTGGAAACACCATATATTTT. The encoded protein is CASSIDRVAGNTIYF.

The DNA for the CDR3 is TGTGCCAGCTCACCACCGAGAGGACAGAATAATGAAAAACTGTTTTTT. This translates into CASSPPRGQNNEKLFF. The chain links TRBV18 to TRBJ1-4; D is possibly TRBD1 (6 bases). The CDR3 is 16 amino acids. V shed 0 bases and J shed 4 bases, with 12 bases lying between them. The germline V gene encodes CDR1 KGHSH and CDR2 LQKENI. Using reference TRBV18 and TRBJ1-4 for the parts outside the CDR3, the full variable domain is NAGVMQNPRHLVRRRGQEARLRCSPMKGHSHVYWYRQLPEEGLKFMVYLQKENIIDESGMPKERFSAEFPKEGPSILRIQQVVRGDSAAYFCASSPPRGQNNEKLFFGSGTQLSVL.

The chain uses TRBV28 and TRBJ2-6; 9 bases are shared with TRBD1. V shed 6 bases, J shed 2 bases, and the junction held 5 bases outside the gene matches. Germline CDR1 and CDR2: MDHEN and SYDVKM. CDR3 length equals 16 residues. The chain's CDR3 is CASRPYRGPGANVLTF. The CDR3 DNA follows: TGTGCCAGCAGACCATACAGGGGGCCTGGGGCCAACGTCCTGACTTTC.

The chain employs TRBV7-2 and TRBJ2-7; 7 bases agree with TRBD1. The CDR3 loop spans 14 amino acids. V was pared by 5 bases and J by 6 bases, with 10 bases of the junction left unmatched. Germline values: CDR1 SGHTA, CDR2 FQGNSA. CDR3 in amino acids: CASSHAGTVGEQYF. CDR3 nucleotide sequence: TGTGCCAGCAGCCACGCCGGGACAGTAGGCGAGCAGTACTTC.

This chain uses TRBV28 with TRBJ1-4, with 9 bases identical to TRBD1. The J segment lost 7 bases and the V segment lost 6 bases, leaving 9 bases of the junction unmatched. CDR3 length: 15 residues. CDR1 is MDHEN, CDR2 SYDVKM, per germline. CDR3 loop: CASSEHTGGGEKLFF. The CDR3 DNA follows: TGTGCCAGCAGCGAACACACAGGGGGCGGTGAAAAACTGTTTTTT. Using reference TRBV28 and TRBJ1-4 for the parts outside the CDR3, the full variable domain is DVKVTQSSRYLVKRTGEKVFLECVQDMDHENMFWYRQDPGLGLRLIYFSYDVKMKEKGDIPEGYSVSREKKERFSLILESASTNQTSMYLCASSEHTGGGEKLFFGSGTQLSVL.

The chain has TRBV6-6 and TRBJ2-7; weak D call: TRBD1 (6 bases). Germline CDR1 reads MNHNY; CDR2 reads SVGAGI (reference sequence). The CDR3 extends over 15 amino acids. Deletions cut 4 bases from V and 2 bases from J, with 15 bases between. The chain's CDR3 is CASSFTTGRPYEQYF. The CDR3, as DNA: TGTGCCAGCAGTTTTACAACAGGGCGCCCCTACGAGCAGTACTTC.

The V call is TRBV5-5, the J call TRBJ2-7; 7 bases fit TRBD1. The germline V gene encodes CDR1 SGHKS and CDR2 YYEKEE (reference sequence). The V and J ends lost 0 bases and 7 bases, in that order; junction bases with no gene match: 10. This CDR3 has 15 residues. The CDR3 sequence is CASSLGPDRRGEQYF. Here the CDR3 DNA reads TGTGCCAGCAGCTTGGGCCCGGACAGGAGAGGGGAGCAGTACTTC.